This TCR beta chain derives from a study of blood T cell repertoires in COVID-19. Seattle patient enrollment occurred during active infection, with longitudinal follow-up thereafter. There are 13 residues in the CDR3. The V and J ends lost 0 bases and 9 bases respectively, with 9 bases between them. Germline V gene data show CDR1 as MNHEY and CDR2 as SVGAGI. The assay was immunoSEQ multiplex PCR, and TCRdb's table has in-frame clones only and misses some. The sample includes about 150,000 clones, around 85% of them seen just once. The V gene is TRBV6-5, the J gene TRBJ1-5; D unclear. This receptor was identified in a man aged 60-69 years with COVID-19, enrolled during active disease. Sequencing was carried out using peripheral blood. In DNA form, the CDR3 reads TGTGCCAGCAGTTACTCGAACCGGGGGCCCCAGCATTTT. Its protein is CASSYSNRGPQHF.